The rows below give T cell receptor beta chains drawn from one sample of a study of read filtering for tumor transcriptome and immune sequencing. TCRdb used MiXCR to reprocess the reads, holding one entry per CDR3 protein. The data hold about 86,000 distinct CDR3 sequences, with 12% observed a single time. Sequencing was done on a sample of a population of CD138-negative cells sorted from bone marrow. The receptors were gathered from a donor aged 40 or over with multiple myeloma. Each CDR3 is given with its conserved first and last residue. A D gene is named only where the DNA matches it firmly. Rows give clone size only sometimes, using once, few, many, or a class for an expanded clone.

clone size: -; J gene: TRBJ2-7; D gene: TRBD1; V gene: TRBV6-2/TRBV6-3; CDR3 protein: CASSYGQGSRSYEQYF; CDR3 DNA: TGTGCCAGCAGTTACGGACAGGGTAGTAGGTCCTACGAGCAGTACTTC
clone size: many; J gene: TRBJ2-1; D gene: -; V gene: TRBV20-1; CDR3 protein: CSAPRDGYNEQFF; CDR3 DNA: TGCAGTGCCCCGCGGGACGGCTACAATGAGCAGTTCTTC
clone size: many; J gene: TRBJ2-1; D gene: -; V gene: TRBV5-1; CDR3 protein: CASSLEGRRTDEQFF; CDR3 DNA: TGCGCCAGCAGCTTGGAGGGTAGGCGCACGGATGAGCAGTTCTTC
clone size: many; J gene: TRBJ2-1; D gene: -; V gene: TRBV19; CDR3 protein: CASSIRGSPSQEQFF; CDR3 DNA: TGTGCCAGTAGTATAAGAGGTAGCCCATCTCAGGAGCAGTTCTTC
clone size: many; J gene: TRBJ1-5; D gene: -; V gene: TRBV4-1; CDR3 protein: CASSRHAAGGQPQHF; CDR3 DNA: TGCGCCAGCAGCCGCCACGCTGCGGGCGGTCAGCCCCAGCATTTT
clone size: few; J gene: TRBJ2-5; D gene: TRBD1; V gene: TRBV29-1; CDR3 protein: CSVARGQLEVETQYF; CDR3 DNA: TGCAGCGTTGCCCGGGGACAGCTTGAAGTAGAGACCCAGTACTTC
clone size: many; J gene: TRBJ2-7; D gene: -; V gene: TRBV5-1; CDR3 protein: CASSLGGRGGDEQYF; CDR3 DNA: TGCGCCAGCAGCTTAGGGGGCAGGGGAGGCGACGAGCAGTACTTC
clone size: many; J gene: TRBJ2-7; D gene: -; V gene: TRBV6-5; CDR3 protein: CASSYSGVSYEQYF; CDR3 DNA: TGTGCCAGCAGTTACTCCGGAGTCTCCTACGAGCAGTACTTC
clone size: many; J gene: TRBJ2-5; D gene: -; V gene: TRBV20-1; CDR3 protein: CSADNDRQETQYF; CDR3 DNA: TGCAGTGCTGACAATGACAGACAAGAGACCCAGTACTTC
clone size: many; J gene: TRBJ2-6; D gene: -; V gene: TRBV24-1; CDR3 protein: CATSDSTGSGANVLTF; CDR3 DNA: TGTGCCACCAGTGACTCTACAGGCTCTGGGGCCAACGTCCTGACTTTC
clone size: many; J gene: TRBJ2-1; D gene: -; V gene: TRBV20-1; CDR3 protein: CSARDVGGPDNEQFF; CDR3 DNA: TGCAGTGCTAGAGATGTGGGCGGCCCCGACAATGAGCAGTTCTTC
clone size: medium-sized; J gene: TRBJ2-1; D gene: TRBD2; V gene: TRBV7-9; CDR3 protein: CASSLGTTGDEQFF; CDR3 DNA: TGTGCCAGCAGCCTGGGGACTACTGGCGATGAGCAGTTCTTC
clone size: many; J gene: TRBJ2-1; D gene: TRBD1; V gene: TRBV6-1; CDR3 protein: CASSAFRQGANYEQFF; CDR3 DNA: TGTGCCAGCAGCGCTTTCCGACAGGGGGCGAATTATGAGCAGTTCTTC
clone size: -; J gene: TRBJ2-6; D gene: -; V gene: TRBV7-2; CDR3 protein: CASPLEGSGANVLTF; CDR3 DNA: TGTGCCAGCCCACTAGAGGGCTCTGGGGCCAACGTCCTGACTTTC
clone size: many; J gene: TRBJ2-2; D gene: TRBD1; V gene: TRBV29-1; CDR3 protein: CSVIDRVNTGELFF; CDR3 DNA: TGCAGCGTCATCGACAGGGTGAACACCGGGGAGCTGTTTTTT
clone size: many; J gene: TRBJ2-3; D gene: -; V gene: TRBV29-1; CDR3 protein: CSAKRDMNTDTQYF; CDR3 DNA: TGCAGCGCTAAGCGGGACATGAACACAGATACGCAGTATTTT
clone size: many; J gene: TRBJ2-5; D gene: TRBD1; V gene: TRBV28; CDR3 protein: CASKTGVEETQYF; CDR3 DNA: TGTGCCAGCAAGACAGGGGTTGAAGAGACCCAGTACTTC
clone size: many; J gene: TRBJ2-5; D gene: -; V gene: TRBV20-1; CDR3 protein: CSAAGETQYF; CDR3 DNA: TGCAGTGCTGCGGGAGAGACCCAGTACTTC
clone size: many; J gene: TRBJ2-6; D gene: TRBD1; V gene: TRBV20-1; CDR3 protein: CSARLRTGPMSGANVLTF; CDR3 DNA: TGCAGTGCTAGACTAAGGACAGGTCCCATGTCTGGGGCCAACGTCCTGACTTTC
clone size: many; J gene: TRBJ2-2; D gene: -; V gene: TRBV7-6; CDR3 protein: CASSLKAPGELFF; CDR3 DNA: TGTGCCAGCAGCTTAAAAGCCCCCGGGGAGCTGTTTTTT
clone size: few; J gene: TRBJ2-7; D gene: TRBD2; V gene: TRBV7-2; CDR3 protein: CASSLDVASGSYEQYF; CDR3 DNA: TGTGCCAGCAGCTTAGATGTGGCTAGCGGGTCCTACGAGCAGTACTTC
clone size: few; J gene: TRBJ1-1; D gene: -; V gene: TRBV2; CDR3 protein: CASSEGWGTEAFF; CDR3 DNA: TGTGCCAGCAGTGAAGGATGGGGCACTGAAGCTTTCTTT
clone size: many; J gene: TRBJ1-1; D gene: TRBD1; V gene: TRBV7-9; CDR3 protein: CASRLQGAMGEAFF; CDR3 DNA: TGTGCCAGCAGACTACAGGGGGCGATGGGTGAAGCTTTCTTT
clone size: many; J gene: TRBJ2-1; D gene: TRBD2; V gene: TRBV5-1; CDR3 protein: CASSLDQAGNNEQFF; CDR3 DNA: TGCGCCAGCAGCTTGGATCAAGCGGGGAACAATGAGCAGTTCTTC
clone size: many; J gene: TRBJ2-7; D gene: -; V gene: TRBV28; CDR3 protein: CASSLGLDRRSYEQYF; CDR3 DNA: TGTGCCAGCAGTTTAGGTCTGGACCGTCGATCCTACGAGCAGTACTTC
clone size: few; J gene: TRBJ2-3; D gene: TRBD2; V gene: TRBV20-1; CDR3 protein: CSARDNRASGSDTQYF; CDR3 DNA: TGCAGTGCTAGGGATAATCGGGCTAGCGGGAGTGATACGCAGTATTTT
clone size: many; J gene: TRBJ2-1; D gene: -; V gene: TRBV19; CDR3 protein: CASSITRYNEQFF; CDR3 DNA: TGTGCCAGTAGTATCACTAGATACAATGAGCAGTTCTTC
clone size: many; J gene: TRBJ1-1; D gene: -; V gene: TRBV6-5; CDR3 protein: CASSYSRNLNTEAFF; CDR3 DNA: TGTGCCAGCAGTTACTCGCGGAATTTGAACACTGAAGCTTTCTTT
clone size: many; J gene: TRBJ2-4; D gene: TRBD1; V gene: TRBV4-1; CDR3 protein: CASSYNDRAAKNIQYF; CDR3 DNA: TGCGCCAGCAGCTATAACGACAGGGCGGCCAAAAACATTCAGTACTTC
clone size: many; J gene: TRBJ2-2; D gene: -; V gene: TRBV19; CDR3 protein: CASSIRNSGGELFF; CDR3 DNA: TGTGCCAGTAGTATAAGAAATTCGGGCGGGGAGCTGTTTTTT
clone size: many; J gene: TRBJ2-2; D gene: -; V gene: TRBV30; CDR3 protein: CAWRGLGTGELFF; CDR3 DNA: TGTGCCTGGAGGGGCTTGGGGACCGGGGAGCTGTTTTTT
clone size: many; J gene: TRBJ1-4; D gene: -; V gene: TRBV30; CDR3 protein: CAWKAVPGDEKLFF; CDR3 DNA: TGTGCCTGGAAGGCGGTCCCAGGGGATGAAAAACTGTTTTTT
clone size: many; J gene: TRBJ2-3; D gene: -; V gene: TRBV11-2; CDR3 protein: CASSLGRTTDTQYF; CDR3 DNA: TGTGCCAGCAGCTTAGGCCGAACCACAGATACGCAGTATTTT
clone size: many; J gene: TRBJ2-1; D gene: -; V gene: TRBV5-1; CDR3 protein: CASSLQAESYNEQFF; CDR3 DNA: TGCGCCAGCAGCTTACAAGCGGAGTCCTACAATGAGCAGTTCTTC
clone size: many; J gene: TRBJ2-3; D gene: TRBD2; V gene: TRBV28; CDR3 protein: CASSPLAGDGTDTQYF; CDR3 DNA: TGTGCCAGCAGTCCTCTAGCGGGAGATGGGACAGATACGCAGTATTTT
clone size: many; J gene: TRBJ1-5; D gene: TRBD1; V gene: TRBV5-1; CDR3 protein: CASSLGTGGGLQPQHF; CDR3 DNA: TGCGCCAGCAGCTTGGGCACAGGGGGAGGCTTACAGCCCCAGCATTTT
clone size: many; J gene: TRBJ1-1; D gene: TRBD1; V gene: TRBV10-3; CDR3 protein: CAIWTGGIVTEAFF; CDR3 DNA: TGTGCCATCTGGACAGGGGGTATAGTCACTGAAGCTTTCTTT
clone size: -; J gene: TRBJ2-3; D gene: -; V gene: TRBV7-2; CDR3 protein: CASSLYRAQGDTQYF; CDR3 DNA: TGTGCCAGCAGCTTATACAGGGCCCAGGGGGATACGCAGTATTTT
clone size: many; J gene: TRBJ2-1; D gene: -; V gene: TRBV12-3/TRBV12-4; CDR3 protein: CASSPRGRGDEQFF; CDR3 DNA: TGTGCCAGCAGTCCCCGTGGGAGGGGGGATGAGCAGTTCTTC
clone size: many; J gene: TRBJ2-3; D gene: -; V gene: TRBV2; CDR3 protein: CASSQNRLTDTQYF; CDR3 DNA: TGTGCCAGCAGCCAAAACCGGCTCACAGATACGCAGTATTTT
clone size: many; J gene: TRBJ1-1; D gene: TRBD1; V gene: TRBV20-1; CDR3 protein: CSARDRGGQGASEAFF; CDR3 DNA: TGCAGTGCTAGAGATCGGGGTGGACAGGGGGCGTCTGAAGCTTTCTTT
clone size: many; J gene: TRBJ2-2; D gene: TRBD1; V gene: TRBV7-2; CDR3 protein: CASSTRQGANTGELFF; CDR3 DNA: TGTGCCAGCAGCACCCGACAGGGGGCAAACACCGGGGAGCTGTTTTTT
clone size: once; J gene: TRBJ2-2; D gene: TRBD1; V gene: TRBV9; CDR3 protein: CASSNPRTGRTGELFF; CDR3 DNA: TGTGCCAGCAGCAACCCTCGGACAGGGAGAACCGGGGAGCTGTTTTTT
clone size: many; J gene: TRBJ2-7; D gene: -; V gene: TRBV19; CDR3 protein: CASSSAGAGYEQYF; CDR3 DNA: TGTGCCAGTAGTTCCGCGGGGGCTGGCTACGAGCAGTACTTC
clone size: -; J gene: TRBJ1-1; D gene: -; V gene: TRBV5-1; CDR3 protein: CASSPGRRIEAFF; CDR3 DNA: TGTGCCAGCAGCCCCGGCAGGAGGATTGAAGCTTTCTTT
clone size: many; J gene: TRBJ2-2; D gene: TRBD1; V gene: TRBV3-1; CDR3 protein: CASTGTGVGTGELFF; CDR3 DNA: TGTGCCAGCACCGGCACAGGGGTCGGGACCGGGGAGCTGTTTTTT
clone size: few; J gene: TRBJ2-5; D gene: -; V gene: TRBV5-1; CDR3 protein: CASSVGSPDGETQYF; CDR3 DNA: TGCGCCAGCAGCGTAGGGTCGCCCGACGGGGAGACCCAGTACTTC
clone size: many; J gene: TRBJ2-2; D gene: -; V gene: TRBV6-5; CDR3 protein: CASSPDVPGELFF; CDR3 DNA: TGTGCCAGCAGCCCAGACGTGCCCGGGGAGCTGTTTTTT
clone size: many; J gene: TRBJ2-6; D gene: TRBD1; V gene: TRBV28; CDR3 protein: CAIPGQGAPGANVLTF; CDR3 DNA: TGTGCCATCCCGGGACAGGGGGCACCTGGGGCCAACGTCCTGACTTTC